One sample yielded the 31 T cell receptor beta chains listed below, sequenced in a study of regulatory T cells in long-lasting Graves disease. Arm-PCR of CDR3 regions with iRepertoire HTBI primers generated TCR beta libraries. TCRdb independently ran MiXCR on the multiplex PCR reads; one entry per CDR3 protein. The table has about 370,000 distinct CDR3 sequences, around a sixth seen once. Time point specified: newly diagnosed GD, antithyroid drugs for less than 3 months. Isolated PBMC RNA provided the starting material for the TCR library. The sequencing used peripheral blood mononuclear cells (PBMCs), collected at new diagnosis, from a patient treated with antithyroid drugs. The receptor set was obtained from a female donor with Graves disease.

This clonotype has ten or more counts. The chain employs TRBV19 and TRBJ1-1; D remains unclear. This CDR3 region has 12 residues. The V end lost 7 bases, the J end lost 5 bases, and 11 bases lay between the germline ends. The germline CDR1 and CDR2 sequences are LNHDA and SQIVND (reference sequence). CDR3 residues: CASMIGRTEAFF. DNA for the CDR3: TGTGCCAGTATGATAGGGAGGACTGAAGCTTTCTTT.

This clonotype was seen ten or more times. This chain connects TRBV5-8 to TRBJ1-5; D gene ambiguous. Trimming cost V 0 bases and J 5 bases, with 6 bases left between them. Germline assignment: CDR1 SGHTS and CDR2 YDEGEE. The CDR3 length is 13 residues. In DNA form, the CDR3 reads TGTGCCAGCAGCTTGGAATCCTATCAGCCCCAGCATTTT. It translates to CASSLESYQPQHF.

The V and J genes are TRBV7-2 and TRBJ2-1; TRBD1 or TRBD2 may be the D gene (5 bases each). The CDR3 runs to 14 residues. V lost 1 base to trimming and J lost 7 bases, with 11 bases between them. Germline-derived CDR1 and CDR2 are SGHTA and FQGNSA. CDR3 bases: TGTGCCAGCAGCTTAGGGGACCCAGGGAATGAGCAGTTCTTC. Amino acid sequence: CASSLGDPGNEQFF.

Points on this clonotype: A single base separates this from a much larger clone, so it may be a read error. V usage is TRBV7-2 and J usage is TRBJ2-5; D gene ambiguous. Germline values: CDR1 SGHTA, CDR2 FQGNSA. CDR3 length equals 14 residues. Trimming took 2 bases from V and 11 from J, leaving 18 bases between them. The CDR3 sequence is CASSLILLYNEQYF. The CDR3 nucleotides read TGTGCCAGCAGCTTAATTCTTCTCTACAATGAGCAGTACTTC. Filled out from reference TRBV7-2 and TRBJ2-5, the complete variable domain reads GAGVSQSPSNKVTEKGKDVELRCDPISGHTALYWYRQSLGQGLEFLIYFQGNSAPDKSGLPSDRFSAERTGGSVSTLTIQRTQQEDSAVYLCASSLILLYNEQYFGPGTRLLVL.

There are many counts of this clonotype. The chain recombines TRBV3-1 with TRBJ1-1; D unresolved. The CDR3 has 13 amino acids. Germline V CDR1 and CDR2: LGHDT, YNNKEL (reference sequence). The V end was cut by 0 bases, the J end by 8 bases, with 10 bases between. This CDR3 reads CASSQDSGGEAFF. DNA of the CDR3: TGTGCCAGCAGCCAAGATAGTGGCGGGGAAGCTTTCTTT.

This clonotype came up many times. The chain carries TRBV28 and TRBJ1-3; D is unclear. The length of the CDR3 is 15 residues. V was cut by 3 bases and J by 2 bases, with 11 bases left in between. Germline V gene data show CDR1 as MDHEN and CDR2 as SYDVKM. This CDR3 reads CASSFKGETGNTIYF. The CDR3 coding sequence is TGTGCCAGCAGTTTCAAGGGTGAAACTGGAAACACCATATATTTT.

In its sample, this clonotype was seen a few times. The chain uses TRBV7-9 and TRBJ2-1, with D possibly matching TRBD2 (5 bases). The CDR3 extends over 12 amino acids. The V end lost 1 base, the J end lost 10 bases, and 8 bases lay between the germline ends. Germline V CDR1 and CDR2: SEHNR, FQNEAQ (reference sequence). The CDR3 DNA sequence: TGTGCCAGCAGCTTAGTCCCGGGGGAGCAGTTCTTC. This translates into CASSLVPGEQFF.

There are many counts of this clonotype. V gene TRBV28 combines with J gene TRBJ1-2, with D unresolved. The V gene's germline CDR1 is MDHEN and CDR2 SYDVKM. Trimming took off 3 bases at V and 2 bases at J, with 13 bases between the two ends. CDR3 length: 15 amino acids. The CDR3 is CASSFSRPGNYGYTF. Written as DNA, the CDR3 is TGTGCCAGCAGTTTTTCCCGTCCCGGCAACTATGGCTACACCTTC.

At least ten counts were recorded for this clonotype. This sequence joins TRBV12-3 or TRBV12-4 and TRBJ2-1; unclear D gene. The CDR3 runs to 13 residues. Trimming took 2 bases from V and 9 from J, leaving 11 bases between them. Here the CDR3 DNA reads TGTGCCAGCAGTTTACAGTCGATCAGTGAGCAGTTCTTC. It codes for CASSLQSISEQFF.

This clonotype was counted many times. The V gene is TRBV27, the J gene TRBJ2-4; 7 bases fit TRBD1. After removal of 6 bases from V and 8 bases from J, the junction contained 7 bases not matched to a gene. CDR3 size: 13 residues. The germline V gene encodes CDR1 MNHEY and CDR2 SMNVEV (reference sequence). The chain's CDR3 is CASSKGQVDIQYF. The CDR3 DNA reads as TGTGCCAGCAGCAAAGGACAGGTAGACATTCAGTACTTC.

This clonotype occurred a few times. V is TRBV19 and J is TRBJ2-1; a weak D match, TRBD2 (5 bases). The V gene lost 7 bases and the J gene lost 2 bases, with 12 bases spanning the gap. CDR3 size: 14 residues. Germline loops: CDR1 LNHDA, CDR2 SQIVND (reference sequence). The CDR3 loop reads CASTLTITYNEQFF. CDR3 in DNA: TGTGCCAGTACTCTGACTATAACCTACAATGAGCAGTTCTTC.

The table lists this clonotype with a few counts. The rearrangement links TRBV20-1 to TRBJ2-7; no clear D. This CDR3 has 13 residues. In germline, CDR1 is DFQATT, CDR2 SNEGSKA (reference sequence). V shed 0 bases and J shed 7 bases, with 13 bases lying between them. CDR3 loop: CSARDPRSQEQYF. The CDR3, as DNA: TGCAGTGCTAGAGACCCGAGGTCGCAGGAGCAGTACTTC.

This clonotype showed up just once. The J gene is TRBJ1-5, the V gene TRBV19, with a tentative D call TRBD1 (5 bases). Germline V gene sequence: CDR1 LNHDA, CDR2 SQIVND (reference sequence). The CDR3 covers 13 residues. V was cut by 3 bases and J by 7 bases, with 10 bases left in between. Here the CDR3 DNA reads TGTGCCAGTAGTATGGCAGGGATCCAGCCCCAGCATTTT. Translated: CASSMAGIQPQHF. The full variable domain, completed using reference TRBV19 and TRBJ1-5, is DGGITQSPKYLFRKEGQNVTLSCEQNLNHDAMYWYRQDPGQGLRLIYYSQIVNDFQKGDIAEGYSVSREKKESFPLTVTSAQKNPTAFYLCASSMAGIQPQHFGDGTRLSIL.

This clonotype was detected many times. This sequence joins TRBV7-3 and TRBJ2-1, with a tentative D call TRBD2 (6 bases). Germline assignment: CDR1 SGHTA and CDR2 FQGTGA. V was cut by 4 bases and J by 10 bases, with 17 bases left in between. This CDR3 has 14 amino acids. The CDR3 here is CASSSGGGHTEQFF. The CDR3 bases are TGTGCCAGCAGCTCCGGGGGTGGGCACACAGAGCAGTTCTTC.

This clonotype has at least ten counts. The chain is built from TRBV2 and TRBJ2-7; 12 bases align to TRBD1. The CDR3 contains 14 residues. Germline CDR1 SNHLY, CDR2 FYNNEI. J gave up 4 bases and V 4 bases, and 2 bases lay outside the gene matches. The CDR3 loop reads CASSAGQGAYEQYF. CDR3 DNA: TGTGCCAGCAGTGCGGGACAGGGGGCATACGAGCAGTACTTC. The variable domain in full, with the rest retrieved from reference TRBV2 and TRBJ2-7, is EPEVTQTPSHQVTQMGQEVILRCVPISNHLYFYWYRQILGQKVEFLVSFYNNEISEKSEIFDDQFSVERPDGSNFTLKIRSTKLEDSAMYFCASSAGQGAYEQYFGPGTRLTVT.

This clonotype came up many times. CDR3 in amino acids: CASSFRGRTATDTQYF. The CDR3 DNA sequence: TGTGCCAGCAGCTTTAGAGGCCGGACGGCCACAGATACGCAGTATTTT. The chain joins TRBV11-2 to TRBJ2-3; no firm D call. This CDR3 is 16 amino acids long. CDR1 and CDR2 (germline): SGHAT, FQNNGV. V lost 3 bases, J lost 2 bases, and 15 bases lay in between.

This clonotype was seen many times. The CDR3 region has the DNA TGTGCCAGCAGTGTTGACTTAGCAGATACGCAGTATTTT. Encoded protein: CASSVDLADTQYF. J is TRBJ2-3 and V is TRBV5-4; D is ambiguous. The CDR3 is 13 residues long. The germline CDR1 and CDR2 sequences are SGHNT and YYREEE (reference sequence). V was pared by 5 bases and J by 4 bases, with 11 bases between.

This clonotype was found many times. The chain links TRBV7-9 to TRBJ2-2; D is uncertain. Trimming removed 1 base at V and 3 bases at J, with 3 bases between. The CDR3 contains 13 residues. Germline CDR1 and CDR2: SEHNR and FQNEAQ (reference sequence). CDR3 residues: CASSLEYTGELFF. Written as DNA, the CDR3 is TGTGCCAGCAGCTTAGAGTACACCGGGGAGCTGTTTTTT.

The chain links TRBV19 to TRBJ2-2, with a possible D match to TRBD2 (6 bases). The germline V gene has CDR1 LNHDA and CDR2 SQIVND (reference sequence). The CDR3 has 17 amino acids. The V gene lost 3 bases and the J gene lost 1 base, with 15 bases spanning the gap. The CDR3 sequence: CASSIRLGLRNTGELFF. In DNA, the CDR3 is TGTGCCAGTAGTATTCGGTTGGGACTCCGGAACACCGGGGAGCTGTTTTTT.

The table lists this clonotype with many counts. The rearrangement joins TRBV15 to TRBJ1-5, with no clear D. The germline gives CDR1 LNHNV, CDR2 YYDKDF (reference sequence). Trimming removed 6 bases from V and 7 bases from J, with 16 bases in between. This CDR3 has 14 amino acids. The CDR3 DNA sequence: TGTGCCACCAGAGGAGAGGTTGGTGGACAGCCCCAGCATTTT. Protein product: CATRGEVGGQPQHF.

This clonotype was counted only a few times. The chain recombines TRBV19 with TRBJ2-3; D is perhaps TRBD1 (6 bases). The CDR3 sequence is 14 residues long. Trimming left V 6 bases short and J 4 bases short, with 14 bases between. Per the germline V gene, CDR1 is LNHDA and CDR2 is SQIVND (reference sequence). The CDR3 protein is CASRTSQGSDTQYF. CDR3 coding DNA: TGTGCCAGTAGGACGTCACAGGGTTCAGATACGCAGTATTTT.

This clonotype was recorded many times. V and J are TRBV20-1 and TRBJ2-1; TRBD1 matches at 7 bases. Germline V gives CDR1 DFQATT, CDR2 SNEGSKA (reference sequence). The CDR3 extends over 16 amino acids. V lost 4 bases, J lost 2 bases, and 11 bases stayed unmatched. CDR3 nucleotide sequence: TGCAGTGCTACCCCCGGGACAGATATCCCCTACAATGAGCAGTTCTTC. Amino acids: CSATPGTDIPYNEQFF.

This clonotype was seen repeatedly, ten times or more. This rearrangement joins TRBV12-3 or TRBV12-4 to TRBJ2-3, with 10 bases identical to TRBD2. The CDR3 runs 16 residues. The junction had 9 bases not matched to a gene; V was cut back by 6 bases and J by 3 bases. CDR3 residues: CASSHQAGGRTDTQYF. The CDR3 DNA reads TGTGCCAGCAGCCACCAAGCGGGGGGGCGGACAGATACGCAGTATTTT.

A note on this clonotype: This may arise from a read error, as a much more abundant clone is one base away. This sequence joins TRBV7-2 and TRBJ2-7, with a tentative D call TRBD2 (5 bases). CDR1 is SGHTA, CDR2 FQGNSA, per germline. The CDR3 runs to 14 residues. CDR3 DNA: TGTGCCTGCAGCTCCCCGGGGTTCCAGTACGAGCAGTACTTC. Translating gives CACSSPGFQYEQYF.

The chain has TRBV29-1 and TRBJ2-5, with 10 bases aligning to TRBD2. Losses at the gene ends were 4 bases for V and 5 bases for J; bases not matched to a gene: 10. The CDR3 is 15 amino acids. The germline CDR1 and CDR2 sequences are SQVTM and ANQGSEA. The CDR3 loop reads CSVVLAGVLDETQYF. DNA of the CDR3: TGCAGCGTTGTGCTAGCGGGAGTGCTCGACGAGACCCAGTACTTC.

Only a few counts were recorded for this clonotype. It may be a read error: a sequence one base away is much more abundant. The chain couples TRBV24-1 to TRBJ2-1; D is unclear. The DNA matches TRBJ2-5 better at its end, which makes the J call doubtful. CDR3 size: 16 residues. CDR1 and CDR2 from the germline V gene are KGHDR and SFDVKD. The CDR3, as DNA: TGTGCCACCTGTGATCCAAAACCCCATGTCCTGGAGACCCAGTACTTC. Translated, it gives CATCDPKPHVLETQYF.

This clonotype was detected ten times or more. The chain carries TRBV6-2 or TRBV6-3 and TRBJ2-6; D unresolved. In germline, CDR1 is MNHEY, CDR2 SVGEGT. This CDR3 contains 15 residues. Trimming removed 2 bases at V and 1 base at J, with 6 bases between. The CDR3 spells CASSYEESGANVLTF. The CDR3 DNA sequence: TGTGCCAGCAGTTACGAGGAATCTGGGGCCAACGTCCTGACTTTC.

Many counts were recorded for this clonotype. The genes are TRBV7-9 and TRBJ2-2; TRBD2 agrees at 8 bases. The germline gives CDR1 SEHNR, CDR2 FQNEAQ (reference sequence). This CDR3 has 16 residues. The J segment lost 3 bases and the V segment lost 4 bases, leaving 7 bases of the junction unmatched. CDR3 amino acids: CASSSGGVTDTGELFF. DNA of the CDR3: TGTGCCAGCAGCTCCGGGGGGGTGACGGACACCGGGGAGCTGTTTTTT.

V gene TRBV10-3 combines with J gene TRBJ2-1, with 10 bases that match TRBD2. Trimming removed 3 bases from V and 5 bases from J; junction bases left unmatched: 7. The CDR3 contains 16 residues. CDR1 and CDR2 (germline): ENHRY, SYGVKD. The CDR3 loop is CAISDYRLAGDNEQFF. CDR3 in DNA: TGTGCCATCAGTGATTATCGTCTAGCGGGGGACAATGAGCAGTTCTTC.

Ten or more counts support this clonotype. The chain couples TRBV28 to TRBJ2-7; 9 positions match TRBD1. Germline V lookup: CDR1 MDHEN, CDR2 SYDVKM. V gave up 8 bases and J gave up 5 bases; unmatched junction bases: 10. There are 14 residues in the CDR3. The chain's CDR3 is CASQTGGSQHEQYF. The CDR3, as DNA: TGTGCCAGCCAAACAGGGGGCTCGCAACACGAGCAGTACTTC.

This clonotype was counted ten times or more. The chain links TRBV15 to TRBJ1-1; D unresolved. V lost 1 base and J 4 bases, leaving 13 bases between the germline ends. The CDR3 has 15 amino acids. The germline gives CDR1 LNHNV, CDR2 YYDKDF (reference sequence). Here the CDR3 reads CATSRVIGQSTEAFF. CDR3 in DNA: TGTGCCACCAGCAGAGTGATAGGGCAAAGCACTGAAGCTTTCTTT. The whole variable domain, remainder taken from reference TRBV15 and TRBJ1-1, is DAMVIQNPRYQVTQFGKPVTLSCSQTLNHNVMYWYQQKSSQAPKLLFHYYDKDFNNEADTPDNFQSRRPNTSFCFLDIRSPGLGDTAMYLCATSRVIGQSTEAFFGQGTRLTVV.